The 29 T cell receptor beta chains below come from one sample, sequenced in a study of technical replicates of blood from a handful of donors (dated by TCRdb to between 2016 and 2019). The library was produced with the immunoSEQ multiplex PCR assay. This immuneACCESS table, as held by TCRdb, lists in-frame sequences with V and J called but not all clones. Of the missing ones, under half trace to an unresolved V gene in checked studies; the others have no known cause. A total of about 83,000 clones appear in this sample, 85% to 95% of them only once. More than 0.2% of the sample rests with the top ten. The sequencing input was T cells isolated from PBMCs. These receptors were obtained from a human donor in good health.

The chain couples TRBV28 to TRBJ1-1, with D maybe TRBD1 (5 bases). Germline V gene sequence: CDR1 MDHEN, CDR2 SYDVKM. V lost 7 bases and J 3 bases, leaving 12 bases between the germline ends. The CDR3 sequence is 13 residues long. The DNA of the CDR3 is TGTGCCAGCACCGACGACAGAGACACTGAAGCTTTCTTT. Amino acid sequence: CASTDDRDTEAFF.

This clone was seen once. The chain has TRBV18 and TRBJ2-3, with a tentative D call TRBD2 (6 bases). V lost 3 bases, J lost 5 bases, and 12 bases lay in between. From germline, CDR1 is KGHSH and CDR2 LQKENI. This CDR3 comprises 14 residues. CDR3 sequence (DNA): TGTGCCAGCTCACCTTCCCTAGCGTTAGATACGCAGTATTTT. This codes for CASSPSLALDTQYF.

CDR3 in DNA: TGTGCCAGCAGTTTACTAGCGGGAGTGTTTGCCAATGAGCAGTTCTTC. Translated, it gives CASSLLAGVFANEQFF. The chain is built from TRBV28 and TRBJ2-1, with 10 nucleotides matching TRBD2. The CDR3 is 16 amino acids. The germline gives CDR1 MDHEN, CDR2 SYDVKM. With 2 bases clipped from V and 6 bases from J, the junction kept 7 bases outside the gene matches.

In regard to this clone: Compared with germline, one end of the junction differs, possibly owing to a read error. The V and J genes are TRBV6-1 and TRBJ1-1; possible D gene TRBD1, 5 bases. Per the germline V gene, CDR1 is MNHNS and CDR2 is SASEGT. This CDR3 is 13 amino acids long. The CDR3 DNA is TGTGCCAGCAGCGGACGGGACTCCCCTCCGGCCCATTTT. This sequence encodes CASSGRDSPPAHF.

The rearrangement links TRBV28 to TRBJ1-2, with TRBD1 as a possible D gene (5 bases). CDR1 MDHEN and CDR2 SYDVKM come from the germline V gene. The CDR3 has 13 residues. V was pared by 6 bases and J by 4 bases, with 12 bases between. CDR3 bases: TGTGCCAGCAGAGACCGCGGGGGCTATGGCTACACCTTC. It codes for CASRDRGGYGYTF.

The chain joins TRBV6-4 to TRBJ2-2; D possibly corresponds to TRBD1 (6 bases). Germline lookup yields CDR1 MRHNA and CDR2 SNTAGT. The germline V and J ends were trimmed by 0 bases and 1 base, with 6 bases remaining between them. The CDR3 sequence is 15 residues long. CDR3 residues: CASSDSTGNTGELFF. The DNA for the CDR3 is TGTGCCAGCAGTGACTCGACAGGGAACACCGGGGAGCTGTTTTTT.

This clone appeared once. The gene calls are TRBV19 and TRBJ1-2; D is uncertain. Germline values: CDR1 LNHDA, CDR2 SQIVND (reference sequence). Trimming pared 1 base from V and 2 bases from J, leaving 11 bases between. The CDR3 loop spans 15 amino acids. CDR3 region: CASSIVGGRNYGYTF. CDR3 coding DNA: TGTGCCAGTAGTATAGTAGGAGGACGGAACTATGGCTACACCTTC. The full variable domain, its missing parts supplied by reference TRBV19 and TRBJ1-2, is DGGITQSPKYLFRKEGQNVTLSCEQNLNHDAMYWYRQDPGQGLRLIYYSQIVNDFQKGDIAEGYSVSREKKESFPLTVTSAQKNPTAFYLCASSIVGGRNYGYTFGSGTRLTVV.

This sequence joins TRBV6-5 and TRBJ1-2; D is undetermined. The CDR3 is made up of 15 amino acids. Trimming took 0 bases from V and 1 from J, leaving 9 bases between them. Germline-derived CDR1 and CDR2 are MNHEY and SVGAGI. The CDR3 region has the DNA TGTGCCAGCAGTTACTCGGGCAGGATTAACTATGGCTACACCTTC. This translates into CASSYSGRINYGYTF.

The chain is built from TRBV28 and TRBJ2-2; 7 nucleotides agree with TRBD1. Looked up from germline, CDR1 is MDHEN and CDR2 is SYDVKM. J lost 4 bases, V lost 7 bases, and 3 bases had no gene match. This CDR3 spans 13 amino acids. CDR3 DNA sequence: TGTGCCAGCACGACAGGGCCCACCGGGGAGCTGTTTTTT. Its translation: CASTTGPTGELFF.

This clone was counted only a few times. The V gene is TRBV4-1, the J gene TRBJ2-1, with D possibly matching TRBD1 (6 bases). V lost 7 bases, J lost 0 bases, and 19 bases lay in between. The CDR3 totals 17 residues. In germline, CDR1 is MGHRA, CDR2 YSYEKL. CDR3 region: CASTPGPGQNSYNEQFF. CDR3 DNA: TGCGCCAGCACCCCAGGCCCGGGACAAAACTCCTACAATGAGCAGTTCTTC.

This sequence joins TRBV7-3 and TRBJ2-7; 11 bases match TRBD1. This CDR3 is 13 amino acids long. Germline values: CDR1 SGHTA, CDR2 FQGTGA. Trimming at V came to 5 bases and at J to 6 bases, leaving 3 bases not matched to a gene. This CDR3 reads CASSRTGGFEQYF. The CDR3 nucleotides are TGTGCCAGCAGCCGGACAGGGGGCTTCGAGCAGTACTTC.

The chain links TRBV2 to TRBJ2-7; D might be TRBD1 (5 bases). Germline assignment: CDR1 SNHLY and CDR2 FYNNEI. Trimming took 7 bases from V and 1 from J, leaving 14 bases between them. The CDR3 has 14 residues. This CDR3 reads CASKVQGPSYEQYF. In DNA form, the CDR3 reads TGTGCCAGCAAGGTCCAGGGCCCATCCTACGAGCAGTACTTC.

V and J are TRBV27 and TRBJ2-1, with 8 bases aligning to TRBD2. With V trimmed by 5 bases and J by 8 bases, 17 bases remained unmatched. CDR1 is MNHEY, CDR2 SMNVEV, per germline (reference sequence). The CDR3 runs to 17 residues. The CDR3 spells CASSDDRSGSLIDEQFF. CDR3 DNA: TGTGCCAGCAGTGACGACAGAAGCGGGAGTTTAATCGATGAGCAGTTCTTC.

In DNA form, the CDR3 reads TGTGCCAGCAGCTTTTCGGCAGGTCCTCTCGGGGAGCTGTTTTTT. Amino acid sequence: CASSFSAGPLGELFF. V is TRBV11-3 and J is TRBJ2-2; D call uncertain. CDR1 SGHNT and CDR2 YENEEA come from the germline V gene. This CDR3 spans 15 amino acids. The V end lost 3 bases, the J end lost 7 bases, and 15 bases lay between the germline ends.

DNA for the CDR3: TGTGCCAGCGGGAGCGGGGGGGCCTCAGATACGCAGTATTTT. Residues: CASGSGGASDTQYF. The V gene is TRBV7-3, the J gene TRBJ2-3; 10 bases align to TRBD2. V shed 8 bases, J shed 4 bases, and the junction held 6 bases outside the gene matches. The CDR3 has 14 residues. Germline lookup yields CDR1 SGHTA and CDR2 FQGTGA.

The chain joins TRBV7-9 to TRBJ1-5, with D possibly TRBD1 on 6 matching bases. This CDR3 comprises 19 residues. Germline-derived CDR1 and CDR2 are SEHNR and FQNEAQ (reference sequence). V was trimmed by 1 base and J by 0 bases, leaving 19 bases between them. The CDR3 DNA sequence: TGTGCCAGCAGCTTAGAAGGTTGGGGGGGCACCTATAGCAATCAGCCCCAGCATTTT. Its protein product is CASSLEGWGGTYSNQPQHF.

The chain joins TRBV29-1 to TRBJ2-6; TRBD1 matches 10 bases. The length of the CDR3 is 14 residues. The germline V gene has CDR1 SQVTM and CDR2 ANQGSEA. The V segment lost 6 bases and the J segment 2 bases; nucleotides outside the gene matches: 1. CDR3 residues: CSVGTGAGANVLTF. The CDR3 DNA reads as TGCAGCGTAGGGACAGGGGCTGGGGCCAACGTCCTGACTTTC.

The genes are TRBV4-1 and TRBJ1-3; D remains ambiguous. Germline V CDR1 and CDR2: MGHRA, YSYEKL. Trimming shortened V by 1 base and J by 4 bases, and 14 bases separated the two germline ends. The CDR3 spans 16 residues. The CDR3 nucleotides are TGCGCCAGCAGCCAAGGAATCGTAATCGCGGGAAACACCATATATTTT. Translated: CASSQGIVIAGNTIYF.

The chain uses TRBV7-9 and TRBJ2-2; a possible D gene is TRBD1 (5 bases). The CDR3 length is 15 residues. Germline V gene lookup returns CDR1 SEHNR and CDR2 FQNEAQ (reference sequence). Deletions cut 5 bases from V and 6 bases from J, with 16 bases between. The CDR3 reads CASSPDSFSPGELFF. The CDR3 region has the DNA TGTGCCAGCAGCCCCGACAGTTTCTCCCCCGGGGAGCTGTTTTTT.

The chain links TRBV7-6 to TRBJ2-5, with 11 bases that match TRBD2. V shed 3 bases and J 5 bases; nucleotides not matched to a gene: 5. Germline-derived CDR1 and CDR2 are SGHVS and FNYEAQ. The CDR3 covers 15 residues. In DNA, the CDR3 is TGTGCCAGCAGCTTTAGCGGGGGGGCCTTGGAGACCCAGTACTTC. It yields the protein CASSFSGGALETQYF. Combining the CDR3 with reference TRBV7-6 and TRBJ2-5 gives the whole variable domain GAGVSQSPRYKVTKRGQDVALRCDPISGHVSLYWYRQALGQGPEFLTYFNYEAQQDKSGLPNDRFSAERPEGSISTLTIQRTEQRDSAMYRCASSFSGGALETQYFGPGTRLLVL.

This sequence joins TRBV6-5 and TRBJ1-1; D is unresolved. CDR1 and CDR2 (germline): MNHEY, SVGAGI. The CDR3 loop spans 15 amino acids. The V end lost 6 bases, the J end lost 4 bases, and 18 bases lay between the germline ends. CDR3 region: CASSHDHDWITEAFF. CDR3 in DNA: TGTGCCAGCAGCCACGACCATGACTGGATCACTGAAGCTTTCTTT.

CDR3 region: CASSIQGAESYEQYF. The CDR3 coding sequence is TGTGCCAGCAGCATACAGGGCGCCGAATCCTACGAGCAGTACTTC. The chain couples TRBV6-4 to TRBJ2-7; a weak D match, TRBD1 (6 bases). The CDR3 spans 15 residues. V lost 6 bases and J lost 1, with 16 bases in between. Germline CDR1 is MRHNA and CDR2 is SNTAGT.

With regard to this clone: Relative to the germline gene, one junction end is altered; a read error may explain this. The rearrangement links TRBV6-5 to TRBJ2-1; 7 bases agree with TRBD2. The CDR3 spans 15 residues. Germline V gene sequence: CDR1 MNHEY, CDR2 SVGAGI. The CDR3 nucleotides are TGTGCCAGCAGTTACTCGGACCCTCCGGTGGGGGGGAAGGTCTTC. Protein sequence: CASSYSDPPVGGKVF.

V is TRBV11-2 and J is TRBJ1-1; D unresolved. CDR3 length: 14 amino acids. Trimming removed 3 bases from V and 6 bases from J, with 14 bases in between. Germline values: CDR1 SGHAT, CDR2 FQNNGV. The CDR3, as DNA: TGTGCCAGCAGCTTCTACGCGGTTGACTCTGAAGCTTTCTTT. Its translation: CASSFYAVDSEAFF.

The chain employs TRBV7-6 and TRBJ2-4; D may be TRBD2 (7 bases). Looked up from germline, CDR1 is SGHVS and CDR2 is FNYEAQ. There are 17 residues in the CDR3. V was shortened by 5 bases and J by 0 bases, with 17 bases between the two germline ends. Here the CDR3 DNA reads TGTGCCAGCAGCCCCGGCGGCGGGGGCGTAGCCAAAAACATTCAGTACTTC. Residues: CASSPGGGGVAKNIQYF.

The chain employs TRBV6-5 and TRBJ1-1; unclear D gene. Trimming removed 3 bases from V and 8 bases from J, with 16 bases in between. The CDR3 is made up of 14 amino acids. The germline CDR1 and CDR2 sequences are MNHEY and SVGAGI. The CDR3 DNA reads TGTGCCAGCAGTTATACGCCCTCGGGATTAGAAGCTTTCTTT. Translated: CASSYTPSGLEAFF.

V usage is TRBV11-2 and J usage is TRBJ2-3, with 12 bases matching TRBD2. The V segment lost 4 bases and the J segment 5 bases; nucleotides outside the gene matches: 7. Per germline, CDR1 SGHAT and CDR2 FQNNGV. The CDR3 length is 16 residues. CDR3 in amino acids: CASSWSSTSGGDTQYF. DNA for the CDR3: TGTGCCAGCAGCTGGAGCTCGACTAGCGGGGGAGATACGCAGTATTTT.

J is TRBJ2-1 and V is TRBV11-3; the D gene is possibly TRBD2 (5 bases). The germline gives CDR1 SGHNT, CDR2 YENEEA. Trimming stripped 6 bases from V and 0 bases from J, with 12 bases between. There are 15 residues in the CDR3. CDR3 in amino acids: CASSASFSSYNEQFF. For the CDR3, the DNA is TGTGCCAGCAGTGCTAGCTTTAGCTCCTACAATGAGCAGTTCTTC.

This chain uses TRBV7-9 with TRBJ2-3; tentative D call: TRBD1 (6 bases). The ends were cut back, 6 bases at V and 1 base at J, with 20 bases in the middle. Germline CDR1 reads SEHNR; CDR2 reads FQNEAQ (reference sequence). This CDR3 has 17 amino acids. The CDR3 is CASRQSTSGTRTDTQYF. The CDR3 DNA sequence: TGTGCCAGCAGACAGAGTACTTCCGGGACACGCACAGATACGCAGTATTTT.